This T cell receptor (beta chain) appears in the sequencing data of a study of T-cell reconstitution after alpha-beta-depleted transplantation in children. In germline, CDR1 is MDHEN, CDR2 SYDVKM. The CDR3 has 18 residues. Trimming cost V 1 base and J 1 base; bases outside gene matches: 8. TCRbeta library construction was performed incorporating unique molecular identifiers. One entry per CDR3 protein results from TCRdb running MiXCR on the PCR reads. The data contain nearly 400,000 distinct CDR3 sequences, roughly 20% of them singletons. Sequencing was performed on PBMCs from the stem cell graft donor, taken from the stem cell graft. The sequence derives from a human donor who donated a stem cell graft to a child with acute myeloid leukemia. The chain links TRBV28 to TRBJ1-5, with 9 bases identical to TRBD1. The CDR3 DNA sequence: TGTGCCAGCAGTTTATATGGGGGGACAGGGTTGAGCAATCAGCCCCAGCATTTT. Residues: CASSLYGGTGLSNQPQHF.